This TCR beta chain was sequenced during a study of shared clonotypes between healthy human individuals. In germline, CDR1 is MRHNA, CDR2 SNTAGT. This CDR3 comprises 13 residues. V lost 6 bases and J lost 5, with 14 bases in between. The authors ran the assay at deep level. In the original workflow: From ImmunoSEQ came sequences covering only the junction and carrying no quality scores, so filtering differed. Profiling relied on immunoSEQ multiplex PCR, and the TCRdb table lists in-frame clones only, not all of them. That table furnishes V, J and clone size, whereas the DNA furnished D and trimming. The sample includes over 95,000 clones, less than 50% of them seen just once. Only Caucasian adults living in Nashville, Tennessee served as donors. This clone was found a few times.

This TCR came from a woman between 40 and 50 years old in good health. Some clones in this sample may be carry-over from other donors' samples. V gene TRBV6-4 combines with J gene TRBJ2-7; tentative D call: TRBD1 (6 bases). What was sequenced was PBMCs. CDR3 sequence (DNA): TGTGCCAGCAGCTTTCCAGGGGTCCACGAGCAGTACTTC. This codes for CASSFPGVHEQYF.